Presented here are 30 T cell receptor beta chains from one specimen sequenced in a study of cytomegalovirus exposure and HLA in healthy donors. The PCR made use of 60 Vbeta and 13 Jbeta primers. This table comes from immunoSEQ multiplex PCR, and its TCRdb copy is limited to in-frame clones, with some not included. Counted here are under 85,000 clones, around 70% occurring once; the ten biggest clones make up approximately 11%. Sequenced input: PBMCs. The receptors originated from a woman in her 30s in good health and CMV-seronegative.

Written as DNA, the CDR3 is TGTGCCTGGAGTCCAACGGACAGCTTGAACACTGAAGCTTTCTTT. Translated: CAWSPTDSLNTEAFF. The rearrangement joins TRBV30 to TRBJ1-1; D might be TRBD1 (6 bases). V was shortened by 2 bases and J by 0 bases, with 13 bases between the two germline ends. The CDR3 has 15 amino acids. Germline V gene data show CDR1 as GTSNPN and CDR2 as SVGIG (reference sequence). The full variable domain, completed using reference TRBV30 and TRBJ1-1, is SQTIHQWPATLVQPVGSPLSLECTVEGTSNPNLYWYRQAAGRGLQLLFYSVGIGQISSEVPQNLSASRPQDRQFILSSKKLLLSDSGFYLCAWSPTDSLNTEAFFGQGTRLTVV.

In DNA, the CDR3 is TGTGCCAGATCCGGGACAGGAGGGTCAGATACGCAGTATTTT. Translated, it gives CARSGTGGSDTQYF. J is TRBJ2-3 and V is TRBV2, with 8 bases fitting TRBD1. V trimming: 9 bases; J trimming: 4 bases; junction bases outside the gene matches: 9. This CDR3 comprises 14 residues. Germline CDR1 SNHLY, CDR2 FYNNEI.

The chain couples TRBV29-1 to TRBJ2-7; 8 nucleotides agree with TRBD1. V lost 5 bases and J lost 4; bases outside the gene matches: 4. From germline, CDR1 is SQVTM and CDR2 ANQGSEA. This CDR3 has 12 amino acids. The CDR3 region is CSVTGTGYEQYF. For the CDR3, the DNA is TGCAGCGTTACCGGGACAGGTTACGAGCAGTACTTC.

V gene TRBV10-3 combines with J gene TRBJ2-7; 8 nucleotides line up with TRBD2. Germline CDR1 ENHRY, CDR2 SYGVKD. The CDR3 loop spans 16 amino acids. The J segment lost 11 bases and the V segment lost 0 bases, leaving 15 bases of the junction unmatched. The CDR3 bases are TGTGCCATCAGTGAGTCTGTTGCGGTGGGCCGGGAGGGTAAGTACTTC. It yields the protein CAISESVAVGREGKYF.

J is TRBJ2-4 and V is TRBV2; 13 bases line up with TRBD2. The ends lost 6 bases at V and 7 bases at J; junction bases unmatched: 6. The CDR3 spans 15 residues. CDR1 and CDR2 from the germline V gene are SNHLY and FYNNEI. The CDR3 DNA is TGTGCCAGCAGGCTGGGACTAGCGGGGTTGAACATTCAGTACTTC. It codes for CASRLGLAGLNIQYF.

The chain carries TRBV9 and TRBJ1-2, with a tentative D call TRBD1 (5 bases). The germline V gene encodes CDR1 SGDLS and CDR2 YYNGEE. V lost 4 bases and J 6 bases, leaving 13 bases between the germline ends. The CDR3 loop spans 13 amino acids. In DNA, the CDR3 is TGTGCCAGCAGCTTCTCGCGGGGCCATGGCTACACCTTC. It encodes CASSFSRGHGYTF.

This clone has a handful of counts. The CDR3 reads CASSRAGNNSPLHF. In nucleotides, the CDR3 is TGCGCCAGCAGCCGAGCGGGGAATAATTCACCCCTCCACTTT. The rearrangement uses TRBV4-3 and TRBJ1-6; no definite D call. The CDR3 length is 14 residues. CDR1 and CDR2 from the germline V gene are LGHNA and YSLEER. The V and J ends lost 4 bases and 5 bases respectively, with 9 bases between them.

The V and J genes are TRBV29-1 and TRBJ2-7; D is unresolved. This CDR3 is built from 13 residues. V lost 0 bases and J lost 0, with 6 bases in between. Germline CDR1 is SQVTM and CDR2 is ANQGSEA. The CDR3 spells CSVEDPGSYEQYF. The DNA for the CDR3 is TGCAGCGTTGAAGACCCCGGCTCCTACGAGCAGTACTTC.

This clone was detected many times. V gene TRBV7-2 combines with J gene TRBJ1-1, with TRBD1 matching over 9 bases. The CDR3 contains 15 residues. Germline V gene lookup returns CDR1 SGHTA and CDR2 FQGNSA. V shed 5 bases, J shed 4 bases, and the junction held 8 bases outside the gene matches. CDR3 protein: CASSRTTGGGTEAFF. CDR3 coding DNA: TGTGCCAGCAGCCGTACCACAGGGGGCGGCACTGAAGCTTTCTTT.

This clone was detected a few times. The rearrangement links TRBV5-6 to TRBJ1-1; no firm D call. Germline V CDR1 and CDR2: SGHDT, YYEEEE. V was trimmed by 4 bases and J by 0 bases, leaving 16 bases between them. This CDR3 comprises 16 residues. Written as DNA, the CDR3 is TGTGCCAGCAGCCCTAAGAGGGCACATATGAACACTGAAGCTTTCTTT. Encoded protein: CASSPKRAHMNTEAFF.

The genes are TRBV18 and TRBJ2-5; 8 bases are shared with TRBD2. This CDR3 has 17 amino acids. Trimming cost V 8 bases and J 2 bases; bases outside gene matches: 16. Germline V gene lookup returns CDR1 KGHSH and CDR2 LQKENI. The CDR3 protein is CASAIPQIAGQQETQYF. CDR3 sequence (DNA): TGTGCCAGCGCGATTCCTCAAATAGCGGGACAACAAGAGACCCAGTACTTC.

In DNA, the CDR3 is TGCAGCTTTCGGGACACCGGGGAGCTGTTTTTT. Amino acid sequence: CSFRDTGELFF. The chain combines TRBV29-1 with TRBJ2-2; D is ambiguous. In germline, CDR1 is SQVTM, CDR2 ANQGSEA. This CDR3 comprises 11 residues. The V and J ends lost 8 bases and 3 bases respectively, with 7 bases between them.

The CDR3, as DNA: TGTGCCAGCAGTCCCGGTCGGGGTCAGCCCAATCAGCCCCAGCATTTT. This encodes CASSPGRGQPNQPQHF. The genes are TRBV28 and TRBJ1-5, with unresolved D. Germline CDR1 and CDR2: MDHEN and SYDVKM. V was cut by 5 bases and J by 3 bases, with 17 bases left in between. CDR3 length: 16 residues.

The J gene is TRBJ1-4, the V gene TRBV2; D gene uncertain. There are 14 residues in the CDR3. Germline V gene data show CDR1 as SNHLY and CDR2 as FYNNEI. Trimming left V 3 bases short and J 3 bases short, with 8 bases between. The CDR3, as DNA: TGTGCCAGCAGTGAGGGGAGCGCTAATGAAAAACTGTTTTTT. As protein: CASSEGSANEKLFF. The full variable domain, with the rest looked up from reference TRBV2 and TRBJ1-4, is EPEVTQTPSHQVTQMGQEVILRCVPISNHLYFYWYRQILGQKVEFLVSFYNNEISEKSEIFDDQFSVERPDGSNFTLKIRSTKLEDSAMYFCASSEGSANEKLFFGSGTQLSVL.

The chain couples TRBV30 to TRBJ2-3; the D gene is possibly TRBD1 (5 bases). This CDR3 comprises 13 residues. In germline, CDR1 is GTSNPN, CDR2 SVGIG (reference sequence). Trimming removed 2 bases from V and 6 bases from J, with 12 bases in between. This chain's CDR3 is CAWSRQGPDTQYF. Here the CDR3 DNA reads TGTGCCTGGAGTCGGCAGGGCCCGGATACGCAGTATTTT.

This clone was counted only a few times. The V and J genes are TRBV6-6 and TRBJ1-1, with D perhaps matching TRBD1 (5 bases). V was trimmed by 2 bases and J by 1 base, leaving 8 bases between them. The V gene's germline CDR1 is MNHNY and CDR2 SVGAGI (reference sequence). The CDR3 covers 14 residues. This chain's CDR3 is CASSYLTGNTEAFF. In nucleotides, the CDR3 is TGTGCCAGCAGTTACCTAACAGGGAACACTGAAGCTTTCTTT.

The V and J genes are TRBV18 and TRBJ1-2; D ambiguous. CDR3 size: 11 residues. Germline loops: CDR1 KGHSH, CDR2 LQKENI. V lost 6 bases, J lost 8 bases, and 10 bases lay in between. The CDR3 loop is CASSDAGGYTF. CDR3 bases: TGTGCCAGCTCTGATGCGGGAGGCTACACCTTC.

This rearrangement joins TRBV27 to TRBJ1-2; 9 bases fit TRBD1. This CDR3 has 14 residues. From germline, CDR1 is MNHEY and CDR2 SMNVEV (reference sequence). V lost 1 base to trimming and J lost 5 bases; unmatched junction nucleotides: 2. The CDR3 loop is CASSLYGTGYGYTF. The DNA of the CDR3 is TGTGCCAGCAGTTTATACGGGACAGGGTATGGCTACACCTTC.

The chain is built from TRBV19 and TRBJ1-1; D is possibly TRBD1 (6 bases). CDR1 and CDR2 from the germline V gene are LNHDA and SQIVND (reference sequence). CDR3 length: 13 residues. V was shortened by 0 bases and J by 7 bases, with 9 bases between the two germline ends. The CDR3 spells CASSIEGAGEAFF. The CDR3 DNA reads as TGTGCCAGTAGTATAGAGGGGGCCGGTGAAGCTTTCTTT.

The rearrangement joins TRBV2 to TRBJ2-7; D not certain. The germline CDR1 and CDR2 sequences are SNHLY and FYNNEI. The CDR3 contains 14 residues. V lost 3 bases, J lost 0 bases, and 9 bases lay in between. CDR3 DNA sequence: TGTGCCAGCAGTGAGGAGCGTAGCTCCTACGAGCAGTACTTC. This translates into CASSEERSSYEQYF.

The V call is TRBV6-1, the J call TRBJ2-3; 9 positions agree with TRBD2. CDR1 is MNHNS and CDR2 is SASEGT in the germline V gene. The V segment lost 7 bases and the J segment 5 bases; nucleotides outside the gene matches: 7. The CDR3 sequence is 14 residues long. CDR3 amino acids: CASTSGVVGDTQYF. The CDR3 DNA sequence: TGTGCCAGCACTAGCGGGGTTGTGGGAGATACGCAGTATTTT.

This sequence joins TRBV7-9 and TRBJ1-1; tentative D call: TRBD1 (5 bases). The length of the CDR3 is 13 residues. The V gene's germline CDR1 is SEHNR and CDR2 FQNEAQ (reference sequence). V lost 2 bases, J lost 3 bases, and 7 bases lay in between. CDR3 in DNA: TGTGCCAGCAGCTTACAGGGCCACACTGAAGCTTTCTTT. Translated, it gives CASSLQGHTEAFF.

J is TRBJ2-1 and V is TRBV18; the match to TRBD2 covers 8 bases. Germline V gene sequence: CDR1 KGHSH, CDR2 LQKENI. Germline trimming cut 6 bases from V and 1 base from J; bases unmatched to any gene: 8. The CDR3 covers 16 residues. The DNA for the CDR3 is TGTGCCAGCTCCTCACGGGCTAGCGGGTCCTACAATGAGCAGTTCTTC. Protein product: CASSSRASGSYNEQFF.

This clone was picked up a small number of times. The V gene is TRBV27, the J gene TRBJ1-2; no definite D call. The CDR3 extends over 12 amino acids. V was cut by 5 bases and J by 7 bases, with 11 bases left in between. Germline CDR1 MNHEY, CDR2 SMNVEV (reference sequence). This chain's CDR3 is CASSLPGGGYTF. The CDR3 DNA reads TGTGCCAGCAGTCTCCCCGGTGGTGGCTACACCTTC.

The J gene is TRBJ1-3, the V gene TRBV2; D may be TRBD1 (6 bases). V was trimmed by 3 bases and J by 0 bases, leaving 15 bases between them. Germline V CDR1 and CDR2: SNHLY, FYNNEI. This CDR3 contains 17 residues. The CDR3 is CASSEYGMTGSGNTIYF. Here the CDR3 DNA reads TGTGCCAGCAGTGAGTATGGTATGACAGGCTCTGGAAACACCATATATTTT.

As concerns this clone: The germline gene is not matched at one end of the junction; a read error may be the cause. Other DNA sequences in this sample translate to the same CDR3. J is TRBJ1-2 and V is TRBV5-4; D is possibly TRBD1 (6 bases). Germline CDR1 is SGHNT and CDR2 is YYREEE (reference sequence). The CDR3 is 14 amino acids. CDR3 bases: TGTGCCAGCAGGCCCTCGACAGGTTACTATGGTTACACCTTC. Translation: CASRPSTGYYGYTF.

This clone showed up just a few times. CDR3 sequence (DNA): TGTGCCAGCAGCTTAGCTAGCTCCTACAATGAGCAGTTCTTC. Protein: CASSLASSYNEQFF. The chain is built from TRBV7-6 and TRBJ2-1; D not resolved. The CDR3 is 14 amino acids. In germline, CDR1 is SGHVS, CDR2 FNYEAQ. The ends were cut back, 0 bases at V and 0 bases at J, with 3 bases in the middle.

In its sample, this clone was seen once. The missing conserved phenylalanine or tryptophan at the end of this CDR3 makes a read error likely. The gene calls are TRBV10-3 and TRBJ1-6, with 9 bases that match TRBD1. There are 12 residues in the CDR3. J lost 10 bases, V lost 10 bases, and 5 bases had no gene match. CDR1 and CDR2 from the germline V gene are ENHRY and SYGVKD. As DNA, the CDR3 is TGTGCCAGCCGGGACAGGGACTCACCCCTCCACGTT. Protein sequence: CASRDRDSPLHV.

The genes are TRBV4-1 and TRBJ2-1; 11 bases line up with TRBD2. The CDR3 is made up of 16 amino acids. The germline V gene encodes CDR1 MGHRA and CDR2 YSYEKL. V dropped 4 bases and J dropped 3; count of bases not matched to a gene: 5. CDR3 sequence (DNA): TGCGCCAGCAGCCTCCTAGCGGGGGGTAACTACAATGAGCAGTTCTTC. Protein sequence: CASSLLAGGNYNEQFF.

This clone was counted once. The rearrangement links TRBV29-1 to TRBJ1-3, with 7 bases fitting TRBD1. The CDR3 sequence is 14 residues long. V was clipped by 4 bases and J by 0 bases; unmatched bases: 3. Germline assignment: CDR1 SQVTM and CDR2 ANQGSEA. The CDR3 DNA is TGCAGCGTTGCCCGGGACAGCTCTGGAAACACCATATATTTT. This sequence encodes CSVARDSSGNTIYF.